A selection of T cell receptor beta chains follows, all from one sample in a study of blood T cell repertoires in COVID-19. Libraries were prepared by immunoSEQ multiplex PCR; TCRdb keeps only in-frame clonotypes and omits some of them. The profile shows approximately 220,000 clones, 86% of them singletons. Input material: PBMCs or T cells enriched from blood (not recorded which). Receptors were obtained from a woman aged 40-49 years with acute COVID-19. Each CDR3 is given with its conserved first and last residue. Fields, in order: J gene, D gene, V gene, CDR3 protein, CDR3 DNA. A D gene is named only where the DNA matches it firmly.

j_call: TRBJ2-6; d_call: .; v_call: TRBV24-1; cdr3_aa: CATSMGGSGANVLTF; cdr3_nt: TGTGCCACCAGTATGGGGGGCTCTGGGGCCAACGTCCTGACTTTC
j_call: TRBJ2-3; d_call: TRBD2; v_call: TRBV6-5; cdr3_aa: CASSYSAGGSDTQYF; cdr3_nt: TGTGCCAGCAGTTACTCGGCGGGGGGTTCGGATACGCAGTATTTT
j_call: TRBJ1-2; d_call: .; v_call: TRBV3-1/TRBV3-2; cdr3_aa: CASSQVEALYGYTF; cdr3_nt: TGTGCCAGCAGCCAAGTGGAAGCGCTCTATGGCTACACCTTC
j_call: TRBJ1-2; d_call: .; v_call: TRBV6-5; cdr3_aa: CASSSPTGDYGYTF; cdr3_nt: TGTGCCAGCAGTTCGCCGACAGGCGACTATGGCTACACCTTC
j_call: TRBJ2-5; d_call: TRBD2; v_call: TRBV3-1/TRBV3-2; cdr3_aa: CASSRLAGYQETQYF; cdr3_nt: TGTGCCAGCAGCCGACTAGCGGGGTACCAAGAGACCCAGTACTTC
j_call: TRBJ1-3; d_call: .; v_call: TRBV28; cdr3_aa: CASSLTRGWDTIYF; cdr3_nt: TGTGCCAGCAGTTTAACCCGCGGGTGGGACACCATATATTTT
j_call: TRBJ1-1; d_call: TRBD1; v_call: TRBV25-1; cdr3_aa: CASSRDRGGNTEAFF; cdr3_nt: TGTGCCAGCAGTAGGGACAGGGGGGGGAACACTGAAGCTTTCTTT
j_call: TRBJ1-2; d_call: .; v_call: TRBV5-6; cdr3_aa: CASSQKPEGNNYGYTF; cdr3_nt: TGTGCCAGCAGCCAGAAACCAGAGGGAAATAACTATGGCTACACCTTC
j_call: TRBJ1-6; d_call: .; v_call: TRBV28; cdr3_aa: CASTEEGRHNSPLHF; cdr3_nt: TGTGCCAGCACCGAGGAAGGGAGACATAATTCACCCCTCCACTTT
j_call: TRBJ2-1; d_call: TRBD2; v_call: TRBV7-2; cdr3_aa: CASSPSGRRHEQFF; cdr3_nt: TGTGCCAGCAGCCCTAGCGGGAGACGGCATGAGCAGTTCTTC
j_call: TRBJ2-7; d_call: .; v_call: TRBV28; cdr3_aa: CASSSRVLDEQYF; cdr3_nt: TGTGCCAGCAGTTCCAGGGTTTTGGACGAGCAGTACTTC
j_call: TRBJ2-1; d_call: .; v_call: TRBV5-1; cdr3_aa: CASSSRAGNEQFF; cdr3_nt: TGCGCCAGCAGCTCCCGCGCCGGCAATGAGCAGTTCTTC
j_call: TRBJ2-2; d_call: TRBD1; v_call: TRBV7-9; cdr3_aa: CASSPDRQTGELFF; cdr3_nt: TGTGCCAGCAGCCCGGACAGGCAGACCGGGGAGCTGTTTTTT